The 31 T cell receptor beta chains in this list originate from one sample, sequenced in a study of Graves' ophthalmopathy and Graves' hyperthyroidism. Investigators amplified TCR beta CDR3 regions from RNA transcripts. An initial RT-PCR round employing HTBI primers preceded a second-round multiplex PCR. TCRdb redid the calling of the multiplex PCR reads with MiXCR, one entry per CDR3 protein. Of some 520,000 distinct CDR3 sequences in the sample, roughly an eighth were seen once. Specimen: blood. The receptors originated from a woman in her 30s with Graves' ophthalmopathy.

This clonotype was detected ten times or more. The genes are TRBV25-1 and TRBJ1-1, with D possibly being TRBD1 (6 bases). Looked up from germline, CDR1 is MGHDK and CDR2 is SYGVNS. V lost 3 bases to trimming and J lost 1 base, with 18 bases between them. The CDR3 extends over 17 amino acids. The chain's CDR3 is CASSEVTGTTGNTEAFF. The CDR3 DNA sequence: TGTGCCAGCAGTGAGGTCACCGGGACAACTGGGAACACTGAAGCTTTCTTT.

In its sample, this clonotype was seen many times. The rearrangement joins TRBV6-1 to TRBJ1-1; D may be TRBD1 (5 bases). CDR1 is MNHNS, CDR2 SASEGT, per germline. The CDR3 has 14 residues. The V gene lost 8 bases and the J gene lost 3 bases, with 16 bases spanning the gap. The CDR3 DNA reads TGTGCCAGCGTCCGGGGGGGGAAGGACACTGAAGCTTTCTTT. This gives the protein CASVRGGKDTEAFF.

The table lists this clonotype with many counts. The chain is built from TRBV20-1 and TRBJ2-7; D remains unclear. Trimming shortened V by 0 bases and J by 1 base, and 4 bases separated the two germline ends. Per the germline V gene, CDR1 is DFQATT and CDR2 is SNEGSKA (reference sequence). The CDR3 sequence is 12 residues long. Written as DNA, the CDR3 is TGCAGTGCTAGAGAATCTTCCTACGAGCAGTACTTC. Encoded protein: CSARESSYEQYF.

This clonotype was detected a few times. The CDR3 spells CASSLGVSSYNSPLHF. The CDR3, as DNA: TGTGCCAGCAGCCTCGGTGTGAGCTCCTATAATTCACCCCTCCACTTT. This chain joins TRBV13 and TRBJ1-6; D remains ambiguous. The V and J ends lost 5 bases and 0 bases respectively, with 11 bases between them. Germline loops: CDR1 PRHDT, CDR2 FYEKMQ (reference sequence). The CDR3 extends over 16 amino acids.

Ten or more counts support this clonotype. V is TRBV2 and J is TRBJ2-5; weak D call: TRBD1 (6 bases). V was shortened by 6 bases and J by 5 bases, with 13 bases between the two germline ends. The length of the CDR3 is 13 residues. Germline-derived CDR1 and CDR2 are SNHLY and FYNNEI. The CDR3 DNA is TGTGCCAGCAGCGGGACAAAACTGGAGACCCAGTACTTC. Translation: CASSGTKLETQYF.

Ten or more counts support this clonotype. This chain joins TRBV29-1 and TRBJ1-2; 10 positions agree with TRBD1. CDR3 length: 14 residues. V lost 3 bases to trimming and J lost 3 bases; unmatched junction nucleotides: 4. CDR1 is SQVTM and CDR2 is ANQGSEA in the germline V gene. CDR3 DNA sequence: TGCAGCGTTGACGACGGGACAGGGGACTATGGCTACACCTTC. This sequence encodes CSVDDGTGDYGYTF.

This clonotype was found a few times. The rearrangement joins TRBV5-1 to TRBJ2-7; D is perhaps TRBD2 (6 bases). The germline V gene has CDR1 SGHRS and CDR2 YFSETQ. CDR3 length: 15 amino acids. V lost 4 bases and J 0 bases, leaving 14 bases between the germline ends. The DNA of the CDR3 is TGCGCCAGCAGCATGCCAGCGGGCAGCTCCTACGAGCAGTACTTC. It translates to CASSMPAGSSYEQYF.

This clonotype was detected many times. The CDR3 loop is CASSEIEGWSYGYTF. The CDR3 nucleotides read TGTGCCAGCAGTGAAATTGAGGGTTGGAGCTATGGCTACACCTTC. The chain employs TRBV25-1 and TRBJ1-2, with no clear D. The CDR3 is 15 residues long. Germline V gene lookup returns CDR1 MGHDK and CDR2 SYGVNS. Trimming removed 2 bases at V and 4 bases at J, with 14 bases between.

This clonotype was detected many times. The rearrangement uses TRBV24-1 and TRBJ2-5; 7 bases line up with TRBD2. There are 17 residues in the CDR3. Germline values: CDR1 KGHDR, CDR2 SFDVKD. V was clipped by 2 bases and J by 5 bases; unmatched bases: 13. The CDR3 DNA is TGTGCCACCAGTGATTGGAGTACGGGAGGCGCCCAGGAGACCCAGTACTTC. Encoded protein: CATSDWSTGGAQETQYF.

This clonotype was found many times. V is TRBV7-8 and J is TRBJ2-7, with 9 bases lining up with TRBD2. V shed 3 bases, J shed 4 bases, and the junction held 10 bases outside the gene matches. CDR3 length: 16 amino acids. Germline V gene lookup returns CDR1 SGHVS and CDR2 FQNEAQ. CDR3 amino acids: CASSFRQAGGPYEQYF. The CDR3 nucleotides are TGTGCCAGCAGCTTTCGGCAAGCGGGAGGCCCTTACGAGCAGTACTTC. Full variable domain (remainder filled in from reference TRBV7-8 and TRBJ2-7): GAGVSQSPRYKVAKRGQDVALRCDPISGHVSLFWYQQALGQGPEFLTYFQNEAQLDKSGLPSDRFFAERPEGSVSTLKIQRTQQEDSAVYLCASSFRQAGGPYEQYFGPGTRLTVT.

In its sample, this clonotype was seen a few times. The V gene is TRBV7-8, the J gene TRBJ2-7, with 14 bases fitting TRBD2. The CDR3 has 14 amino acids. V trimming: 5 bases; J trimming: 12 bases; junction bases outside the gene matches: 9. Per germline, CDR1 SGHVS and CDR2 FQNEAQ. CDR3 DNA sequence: TGTGCCAGCAGCACCGGGACTAGCGGGGGATCAGGGTACTTC. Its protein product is CASSTGTSGGSGYF.

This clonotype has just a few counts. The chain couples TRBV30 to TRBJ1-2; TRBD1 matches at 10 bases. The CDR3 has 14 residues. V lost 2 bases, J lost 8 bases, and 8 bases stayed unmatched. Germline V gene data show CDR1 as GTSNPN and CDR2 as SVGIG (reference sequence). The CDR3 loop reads CAWSTSGTGVGYTF. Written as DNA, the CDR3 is TGTGCCTGGAGTACCTCCGGGACAGGGGTAGGCTACACCTTC.

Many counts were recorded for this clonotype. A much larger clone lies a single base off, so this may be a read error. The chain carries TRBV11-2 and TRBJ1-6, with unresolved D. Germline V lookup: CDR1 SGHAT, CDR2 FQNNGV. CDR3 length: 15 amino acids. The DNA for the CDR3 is TGTGCCAGCAGCTTAGACGGGGTGGGCAATTCACACCTCCACTTT. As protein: CASSLDGVGNSHLHF.

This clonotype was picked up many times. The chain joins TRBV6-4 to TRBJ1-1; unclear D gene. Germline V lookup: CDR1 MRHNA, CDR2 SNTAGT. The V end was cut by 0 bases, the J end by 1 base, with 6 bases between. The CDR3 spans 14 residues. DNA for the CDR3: TGTGCCAGCAGTGACTCGACTGAGAACACTGAAGCTTTCTTT. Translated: CASSDSTENTEAFF.

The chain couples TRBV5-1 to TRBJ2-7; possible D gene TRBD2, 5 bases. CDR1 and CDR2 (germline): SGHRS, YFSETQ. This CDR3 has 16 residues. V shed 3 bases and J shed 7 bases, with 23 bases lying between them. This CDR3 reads CASSSPPSGSTPEQYF. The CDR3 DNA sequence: TGCGCCAGCAGCTCACCCCCCTCGGGATCCACTCCGGAGCAGTACTTC.

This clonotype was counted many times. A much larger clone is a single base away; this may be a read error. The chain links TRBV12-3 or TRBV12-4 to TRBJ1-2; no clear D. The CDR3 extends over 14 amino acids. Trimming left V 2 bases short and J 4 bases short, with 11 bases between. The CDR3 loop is CASSLPGESYGYTF. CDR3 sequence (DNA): TGTGCCAGCAGTTTACCAGGAGAGAGCTATGGCTACACCTTC.

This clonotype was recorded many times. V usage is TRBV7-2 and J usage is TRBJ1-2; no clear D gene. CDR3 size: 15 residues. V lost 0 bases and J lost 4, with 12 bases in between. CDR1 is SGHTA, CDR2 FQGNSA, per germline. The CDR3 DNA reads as TGTGCCAGCAGCTTAGCCCATTGGGGAGGCTATGGCTACACCTTC. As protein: CASSLAHWGGYGYTF.

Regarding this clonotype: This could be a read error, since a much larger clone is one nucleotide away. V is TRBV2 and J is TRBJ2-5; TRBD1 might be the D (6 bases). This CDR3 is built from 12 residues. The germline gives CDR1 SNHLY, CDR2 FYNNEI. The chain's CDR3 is CARRQERESQYF. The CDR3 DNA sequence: TGTGCCAGAAGACAGGAGAGGGAGAGCCAGTACTTC.

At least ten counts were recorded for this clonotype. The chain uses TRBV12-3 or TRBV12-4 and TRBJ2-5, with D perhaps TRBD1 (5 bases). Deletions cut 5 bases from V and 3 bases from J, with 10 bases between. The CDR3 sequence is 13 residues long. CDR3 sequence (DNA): TGTGCCAGCAGTACAGGACAAAAAGAGACCCAGTACTTC. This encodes CASSTGQKETQYF.

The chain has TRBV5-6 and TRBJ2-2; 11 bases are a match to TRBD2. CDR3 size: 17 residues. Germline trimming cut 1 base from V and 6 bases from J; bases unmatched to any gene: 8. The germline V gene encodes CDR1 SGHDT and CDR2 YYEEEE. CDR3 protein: CASSLLLAGVSAGELFF. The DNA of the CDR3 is TGTGCCAGCAGCTTGTTACTAGCGGGAGTGTCTGCCGGGGAGCTGTTTTTT.

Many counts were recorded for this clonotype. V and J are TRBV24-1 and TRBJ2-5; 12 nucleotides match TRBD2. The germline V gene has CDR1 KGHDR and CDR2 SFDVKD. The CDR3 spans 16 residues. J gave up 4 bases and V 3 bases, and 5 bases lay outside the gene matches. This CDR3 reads CATSDASGRVGETQYF. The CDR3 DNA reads TGTGCCACCAGTGATGCTAGCGGGAGGGTTGGAGAGACCCAGTACTTC.

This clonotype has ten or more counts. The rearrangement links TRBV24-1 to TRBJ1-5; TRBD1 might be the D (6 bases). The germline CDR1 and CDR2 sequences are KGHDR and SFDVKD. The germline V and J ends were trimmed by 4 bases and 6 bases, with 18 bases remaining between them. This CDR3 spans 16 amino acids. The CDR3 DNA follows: TGTGCCACCAGTGAATTATCGGACAGATCGAGTCAGCCCCAGCATTTT. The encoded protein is CATSELSDRSSQPQHF.

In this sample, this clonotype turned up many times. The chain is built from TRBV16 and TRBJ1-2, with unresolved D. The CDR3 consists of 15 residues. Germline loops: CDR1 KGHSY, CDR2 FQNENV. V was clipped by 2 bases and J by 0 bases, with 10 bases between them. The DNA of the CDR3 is TGTGCCAGCAGCCAAGCTACTATAGCTAACTATGGCTACACCTTC. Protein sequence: CASSQATIANYGYTF.

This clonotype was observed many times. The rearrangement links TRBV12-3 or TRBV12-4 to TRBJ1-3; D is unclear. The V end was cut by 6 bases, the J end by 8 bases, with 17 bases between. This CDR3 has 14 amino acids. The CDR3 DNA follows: TGTGCCAGCAGCCCCGGACGCAGCGAAGACACCATATATTTT. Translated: CASSPGRSEDTIYF.

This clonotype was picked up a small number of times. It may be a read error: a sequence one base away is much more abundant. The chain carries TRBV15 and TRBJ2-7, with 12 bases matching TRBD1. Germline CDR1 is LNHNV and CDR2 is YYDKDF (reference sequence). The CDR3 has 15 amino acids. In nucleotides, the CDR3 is TGTGCCACCAGCAGATCCGGGACAGGGGGCGGCGAGCAGCACTTC. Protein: CATSRSGTGGGEQHF.

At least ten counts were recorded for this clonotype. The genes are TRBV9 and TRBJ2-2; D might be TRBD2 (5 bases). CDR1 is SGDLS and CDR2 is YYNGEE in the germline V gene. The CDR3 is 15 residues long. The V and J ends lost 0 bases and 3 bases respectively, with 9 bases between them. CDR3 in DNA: TGTGCCAGCAGCGTAGGAGGGCGAGACACCGGGGAGCTGTTTTTT. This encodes CASSVGGRDTGELFF.

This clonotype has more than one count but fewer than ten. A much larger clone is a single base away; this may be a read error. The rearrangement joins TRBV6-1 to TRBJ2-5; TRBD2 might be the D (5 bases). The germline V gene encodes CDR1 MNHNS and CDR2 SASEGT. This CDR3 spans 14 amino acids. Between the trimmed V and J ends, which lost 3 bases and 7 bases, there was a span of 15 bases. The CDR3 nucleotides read TGTGCCAGCAGTGACTACAGAGGGTCGGCGACCCAGTACTTC. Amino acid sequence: CASSDYRGSATQYF.

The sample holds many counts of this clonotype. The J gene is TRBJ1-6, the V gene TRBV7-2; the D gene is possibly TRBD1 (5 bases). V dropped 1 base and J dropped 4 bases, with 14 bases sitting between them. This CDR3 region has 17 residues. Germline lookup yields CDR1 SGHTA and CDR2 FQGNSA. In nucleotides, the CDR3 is TGTGCCAGCAGCTTAGTAGGGGCTGGGGGTTATAATTCACCCCTCCACTTT. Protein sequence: CASSLVGAGGYNSPLHF.

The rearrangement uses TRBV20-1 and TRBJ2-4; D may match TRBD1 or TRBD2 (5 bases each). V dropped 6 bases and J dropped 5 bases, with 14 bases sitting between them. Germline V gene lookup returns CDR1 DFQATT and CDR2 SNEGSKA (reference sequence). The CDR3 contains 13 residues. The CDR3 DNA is TGCAGTGCCACCCCCCCGGGGCAAAACATTCAGTACTTC. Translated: CSATPPGQNIQYF.

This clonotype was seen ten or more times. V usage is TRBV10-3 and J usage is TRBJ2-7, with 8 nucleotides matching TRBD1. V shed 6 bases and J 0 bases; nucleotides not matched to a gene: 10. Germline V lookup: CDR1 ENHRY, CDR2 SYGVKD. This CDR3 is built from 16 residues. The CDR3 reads CAIRPRSGTGSYEQYF. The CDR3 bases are TGTGCCATCAGACCTCGATCGGGGACAGGCTCCTACGAGCAGTACTTC.

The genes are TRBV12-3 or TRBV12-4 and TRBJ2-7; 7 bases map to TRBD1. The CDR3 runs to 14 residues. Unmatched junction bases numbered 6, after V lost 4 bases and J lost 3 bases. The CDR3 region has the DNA TGTGCCAGCAGTTCACAGGGGAGTAACTACGAGCAGTACTTC. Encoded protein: CASSSQGSNYEQYF.